These T cell receptor beta chains were read from a single sample in a study of shared clonotypes between healthy human individuals. Repertoires were generated with immunoSEQ multiplex PCR, while TCRdb's copy carries only in-frame clones and drops some. The sample gives approximately 530,000 clones, approximately 94% of which show up once; about 0.067% is in the top ten. Material: naive CD4+ T cells sorted from blood. The receptor source for this set is a woman aged 25 to 39 in good health. Both conserved end residues are part of each CDR3. Each record gives: clone size, D gene, V gene, J gene, CDR3 DNA, CDR3 protein. A D gene is named only where the DNA matches it firmly. Expanded clones get a size class; other rows say once, few or many, or leave the size out.

clone_size: NA
d_call: NA
v_call: TRBV6-5
j_call: TRBJ2-7
cdr3_nt: TGTGCCAGCAGACAGCGGGACAGCTCCTACGAGCAGTACTTC
cdr3_aa: CASRQRDSSYEQYF

clone_size: NA
d_call: TRBD2
v_call: TRBV19
j_call: TRBJ2-1
cdr3_nt: TGTGCCAGTACAGCGGGATTGTCCTACAATGAGCAGTTCTTC
cdr3_aa: CASTAGLSYNEQFF

clone_size: NA
d_call: TRBD2
v_call: TRBV14
j_call: TRBJ2-3
cdr3_nt: TGTGCCAGCAGCCAAGATTATCAGCGGGAGGTAGATACGCAGTATTTT
cdr3_aa: CASSQDYQREVDTQYF

clone_size: few
d_call: TRBD1
v_call: TRBV29-1
j_call: TRBJ2-2
cdr3_nt: TGCAGCACCGACAGGGGGAGGACCGGGGAGCTGTTTTTT
cdr3_aa: CSTDRGRTGELFF

clone_size: NA
d_call: TRBD1
v_call: TRBV2
j_call: TRBJ2-7
cdr3_nt: TGTGCCAGCAGGACAGGGGGCTCAAGGTACGAGCAGTACTTC
cdr3_aa: CASRTGGSRYEQYF

clone_size: NA
d_call: NA
v_call: TRBV5-1
j_call: TRBJ2-5
cdr3_nt: TGCGCCAGCAGCTTGGCAGCTGACCAAGAGACCCAGTACTTC
cdr3_aa: CASSLAADQETQYF

clone_size: NA
d_call: NA
v_call: TRBV28
j_call: TRBJ2-3
cdr3_nt: TGTGCCAGCAGTTTAGTCGGCTCTAGCGCCACAGATACGCAGTATTTT
cdr3_aa: CASSLVGSSATDTQYF

clone_size: NA
d_call: NA
v_call: TRBV6-1
j_call: TRBJ2-5
cdr3_nt: TGTGCCAGCAGAAGTAGCGGCCAAGAGACCCAGTACTTC
cdr3_aa: CASRSSGQETQYF

clone_size: NA
d_call: NA
v_call: TRBV18
j_call: TRBJ2-7
cdr3_nt: TGTGCCAGCTCACCACCGGGGTTTGCCTCCTACGAGCAGTACTTC
cdr3_aa: CASSPPGFASYEQYF

clone_size: NA
d_call: TRBD2
v_call: TRBV6-5
j_call: TRBJ2-7
cdr3_nt: TGTGCCAGCAGTATAAGCGGGAGAACTCCCGAGCAGTACTTC
cdr3_aa: CASSISGRTPEQYF

clone_size: NA
d_call: NA
v_call: TRBV18
j_call: TRBJ2-5
cdr3_nt: TGTGCCAGCTCACCGAAAGAGACCCAGTACTTC
cdr3_aa: CASSPKETQYF

clone_size: NA
d_call: NA
v_call: TRBV19
j_call: TRBJ2-7
cdr3_nt: TGTGCCAGTAGTATAGGTCGGGAGCGAGCCTACGAGCAGTACTTC
cdr3_aa: CASSIGRERAYEQYF

clone_size: NA
d_call: NA
v_call: TRBV7-2
j_call: TRBJ2-7
cdr3_nt: TGTGCCAGCAGCTTACCTTACGGGACGCTTTCCGAGCAGTACTTC
cdr3_aa: CASSLPYGTLSEQYF

clone_size: NA
d_call: NA
v_call: TRBV5-6
j_call: TRBJ2-7
cdr3_nt: TGTGCCAGCAGCTTGGGGACACCGTCCTACGAGCAGTACTTC
cdr3_aa: CASSLGTPSYEQYF

clone_size: NA
d_call: TRBD1
v_call: TRBV18
j_call: TRBJ1-2
cdr3_nt: TGTGCCAGCTCACCGCCGGGACAGGGCAAGAATGGCTACACCTTC
cdr3_aa: CASSPPGQGKNGYTF

clone_size: NA
d_call: TRBD1
v_call: TRBV28
j_call: TRBJ1-2
cdr3_nt: TGTGCCAGCAGTTTATCGACCTGGGGACAGGGGGAGGTGTATGGCTACACCTTC
cdr3_aa: CASSLSTWGQGEVYGYTF

clone_size: NA
d_call: TRBD2
v_call: TRBV4-1
j_call: TRBJ2-7
cdr3_nt: TGCGCCAGCAGCCAAGTTAGAGCGGGAGGGCCCTACGAGCAGTACTTC
cdr3_aa: CASSQVRAGGPYEQYF

clone_size: NA
d_call: TRBD2
v_call: TRBV7-2
j_call: TRBJ2-1
cdr3_nt: TGTGCCAGCAGACAGAGACTAGCGGGAACGGGTAATGAGCAGTTCTTC
cdr3_aa: CASRQRLAGTGNEQFF

clone_size: NA
d_call: TRBD1
v_call: TRBV5-4
j_call: TRBJ2-2
cdr3_nt: TGTGCCAGCAGCGGGGCCCTACGGACAGGGTCAAACACCGGGGAGCTGTTTTTT
cdr3_aa: CASSGALRTGSNTGELFF

clone_size: NA
d_call: NA
v_call: TRBV5-1
j_call: TRBJ2-3
cdr3_nt: TGCGCCAGCAGCTTGGTGCAGGGAACAGATACGCAGTATTTT
cdr3_aa: CASSLVQGTDTQYF

clone_size: NA
d_call: NA
v_call: TRBV28
j_call: TRBJ1-1
cdr3_nt: TGTGCCAGCAGTTGGGGGGGTATGAACACTGAAGCTTTCTTT
cdr3_aa: CASSWGGMNTEAFF

clone_size: NA
d_call: TRBD2
v_call: TRBV7-8
j_call: TRBJ2-3
cdr3_nt: TGTGCCAGCAGCCCCTCCGGGACTAGCAGTAGCACAGATACGCAGTATTTT
cdr3_aa: CASSPSGTSSSTDTQYF

clone_size: NA
d_call: NA
v_call: TRBV28
j_call: TRBJ1-1
cdr3_nt: TGTGCCAGCAGTGGGACATTGAACACTGAAGCTTTCTTT
cdr3_aa: CASSGTLNTEAFF

clone_size: NA
d_call: NA
v_call: TRBV7-2
j_call: TRBJ2-5
cdr3_nt: TGTGCCAGCAGCTTAGGTCCGACAGGCGGGGTGAGGGAGACCCAGTACTTC
cdr3_aa: CASSLGPTGGVRETQYF

clone_size: NA
d_call: NA
v_call: TRBV9
j_call: TRBJ2-5
cdr3_nt: TGTGCCAGCAGCGTAGCGGGAGCGGAGACCCAGTACTTC
cdr3_aa: CASSVAGAETQYF

clone_size: NA
d_call: TRBD1
v_call: TRBV14
j_call: TRBJ1-1
cdr3_nt: TGTGCCAGCAGCCAGACAGGGGGCACTGAAGCTTTCTTT
cdr3_aa: CASSQTGGTEAFF

clone_size: NA
d_call: NA
v_call: TRBV30
j_call: TRBJ1-5
cdr3_nt: TGTGCCTGGAGCGGAGATTCGGACCGACGCGGGCCGCCCCAGCATTTT
cdr3_aa: CAWSGDSDRRGPPQHF

clone_size: once
d_call: NA
v_call: TRBV30
j_call: TRBJ1-5
cdr3_nt: TGTGCCTGGAGTGTATCCGGCACGATTGGCAATCAGCCCCAGCATTTT
cdr3_aa: CAWSVSGTIGNQPQHF

clone_size: NA
d_call: TRBD2
v_call: TRBV6-1
j_call: TRBJ2-1
cdr3_nt: TGTGCCAGCGGAAGCGGGATACTCTACAATGAGCAGTTCTTC
cdr3_aa: CASGSGILYNEQFF

clone_size: once
d_call: NA
v_call: TRBV18
j_call: TRBJ1-1
cdr3_nt: TGTGCCAGCTCACCACCGGGAGTGAACACTGAAGCTTTCTTT
cdr3_aa: CASSPPGVNTEAFF

clone_size: NA
d_call: TRBD1
v_call: TRBV27
j_call: TRBJ2-7
cdr3_nt: TGTGCCAGCAACAGACAGGGGAAAGGTACCTACGAGCAGTACTTC
cdr3_aa: CASNRQGKGTYEQYF

clone_size: NA
d_call: TRBD1
v_call: TRBV5-1
j_call: TRBJ2-5
cdr3_nt: TGCGCCAGCAGCTTAGGACAGGGAGGAGAGACCCAGTACTTC
cdr3_aa: CASSLGQGGETQYF

clone_size: NA
d_call: NA
v_call: TRBV21-1
j_call: TRBJ2-2
cdr3_nt: TGTGCCAGTACCTCAGGAGTCTCCCGGGAGCTGTTTTTT
cdr3_aa: CASTSGVSRELFF

clone_size: NA
d_call: NA
v_call: TRBV10-1
j_call: TRBJ2-3
cdr3_nt: TGCGCCAGCAGTGATGGTCGGGCTAGCAATACGCAGTATTTT
cdr3_aa: CASSDGRASNTQYF

clone_size: NA
d_call: NA
v_call: TRBV21-1
j_call: TRBJ2-7
cdr3_nt: TGTGCCAGCAGCCCAGGACTGTTCACCTACGAGCAGTACTTC
cdr3_aa: CASSPGLFTYEQYF

clone_size: NA
d_call: TRBD2
v_call: TRBV5-1
j_call: TRBJ2-7
cdr3_nt: TGCGCCAGCAGCTTGGACCCTGTACTAGCGGGAGGGCCCTACGAGCAGTACTTC
cdr3_aa: CASSLDPVLAGGPYEQYF

clone_size: NA
d_call: TRBD2
v_call: TRBV7-2
j_call: TRBJ2-4
cdr3_nt: TGTGCCAGCAGCGTTAGCGGGAGGAAGGGCAAAAACATTCAGTACTTC
cdr3_aa: CASSVSGRKGKNIQYF

clone_size: NA
d_call: TRBD1
v_call: TRBV10-3
j_call: TRBJ2-5
cdr3_nt: TGTGCCATCAGCTCAGGACAGGGTGAGACCCAGTACTTC
cdr3_aa: CAISSGQGETQYF

clone_size: NA
d_call: NA
v_call: TRBV5-1
j_call: TRBJ2-1
cdr3_nt: TGCGCCAGCAGCTTGACCCCGGGACTTTTTTACAATGAGCAGTTCTTC
cdr3_aa: CASSLTPGLFYNEQFF

clone_size: NA
d_call: TRBD2
v_call: TRBV5-1
j_call: TRBJ2-7
cdr3_nt: TGCGCCAGCAGGGGGTCTAGCGGGCGCTCCTACGAGCAGTACTTC
cdr3_aa: CASRGSSGRSYEQYF

clone_size: NA
d_call: NA
v_call: TRBV6-1
j_call: TRBJ2-7
cdr3_nt: TGTGCCAGCAGTGAAGGGACGGGACGCTACTCCGAGCAGTACTTC
cdr3_aa: CASSEGTGRYSEQYF

clone_size: NA
d_call: NA
v_call: TRBV10-3
j_call: TRBJ1-4
cdr3_nt: TGTGCCACTCGGGGAGAGGTGGGAAGACTGTTTTTT
cdr3_aa: CATRGEVGRLFF

clone_size: NA
d_call: NA
v_call: TRBV5-1
j_call: TRBJ2-7
cdr3_nt: TGCGCCAGCAGACTACGGGGGGCCCACGAGCAGTACTTC
cdr3_aa: CASRLRGAHEQYF

clone_size: NA
d_call: TRBD1
v_call: TRBV9
j_call: TRBJ2-2
cdr3_nt: TGTGCCAGCAGCGTAGAACAGGGGGGCACCGGGGAGCTGTTTTTT
cdr3_aa: CASSVEQGGTGELFF

clone_size: NA
d_call: NA
v_call: TRBV7-6
j_call: TRBJ2-3
cdr3_nt: TGTGCCAGCAGCCTCATAAACACAGATACGCAGTATTTT
cdr3_aa: CASSLINTDTQYF